The TCR beta chain under discussion was sequenced for a study of blood T cell repertoires in COVID-19. Study-level information: Sites across the United States, Italy and Spain contributed samples from acute and convalescent COVID-19.

The authors' processing: Quantification of nucleated cells was approximated via reference gene primer amplification. Sequenced by immunoSEQ multiplex PCR; TCRdb stores in-frame clones only, minus some. Clone size and the V and J calls come from that table; the DNA yielded D and trimming. This table has approximately 300,000 clones, almost 90% appearing once. The age range of participants was about 18 to 95 years, with residence in about two dozen US areas. The sequence came from a woman between 18 and 30 years old with acute COVID-19. Specimen: PBMCs or T cells enriched from blood (not recorded which).

As DNA, the CDR3 is TGTGCCAGTGGTCTTATCCAGCCGGGACAGGGAGGTCAGCCCCAGCATTTT. Translated: CASGLIQPGQGGQPQHF. The V and J genes are TRBV19 and TRBJ1-5; 9 bases line up with TRBD1. The junction had 17 bases not matched to a gene; V was cut back by 8 bases and J by 6 bases. Per the germline V gene, CDR1 is LNHDA and CDR2 is SQIVND (reference sequence). This CDR3 comprises 17 residues.